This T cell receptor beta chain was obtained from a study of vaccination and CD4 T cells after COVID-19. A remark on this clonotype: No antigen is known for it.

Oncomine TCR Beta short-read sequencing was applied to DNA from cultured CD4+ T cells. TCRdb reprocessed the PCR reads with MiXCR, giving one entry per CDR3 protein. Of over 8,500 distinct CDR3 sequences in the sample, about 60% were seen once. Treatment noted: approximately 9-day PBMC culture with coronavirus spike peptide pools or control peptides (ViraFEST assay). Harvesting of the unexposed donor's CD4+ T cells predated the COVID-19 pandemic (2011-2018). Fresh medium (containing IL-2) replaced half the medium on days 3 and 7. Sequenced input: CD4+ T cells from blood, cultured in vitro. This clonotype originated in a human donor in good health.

CDR3 nucleotide sequence: TGCAGCGTCCCGGGACAGTGGGACAATGAGCAGTTCTTC. This translates into CSVPGQWDNEQFF. The rearrangement joins TRBV20-1 to TRBJ2-1; TRBD1 agrees at 7 bases. Per germline, CDR1 DFQATT and CDR2 SNEGSKA (reference sequence). The CDR3 contains 13 residues.